This T cell receptor (beta chain) was sequenced during a study of T cells in tuberculosis. TCRdb keeps only in-frame clones here, not all; method: immunoSEQ multiplex PCR. The table has more than 70,000 clones, just over 90% seen once. After thawing and overnight rest, PBMC were stained with GMM-loaded CD1B tetramer, viability dye and anti-CD3 for sorting. CD1B tetramers were loaded with Rhodococcus equi-derived C32 glucose monomycolate. Per the germline V gene, CDR1 is KGHSH and CDR2 is LQKENI. V lost 3 bases and J 7 bases, leaving 13 bases between the germline ends. This CDR3 is built from 14 residues.

This receptor was taken from an adult woman with latent tuberculosis. The chain combines TRBV18 with TRBJ2-4; maybe TRBD2 (7 bases). Source material: CD1b-GMM tetramer-negative cells sorted from PBMCs. The CDR3 region is CASSPPAGANIQYF. In DNA form, the CDR3 reads TGTGCCAGCTCACCGCCGGCGGGGGCTAACATTCAGTACTTC. The full variable domain, completed using reference TRBV18 and TRBJ2-4, is NAGVMQNPRHLVRRRGQEARLRCSPMKGHSHVYWYRQLPEEGLKFMVYLQKENIIDESGMPKERFSAEFPKEGPSILRIQQVVRGDSAAYFCASSPPAGANIQYFGAGTRLSVL.